Shown below are 12 T cell receptor beta chains from a single sample sequenced in a study of human T cells and chemical hapten exposure. TCRdb ran MiXCR on the RACE reads and lists one entry per CDR3 protein. The sample includes fewer than 100,000 distinct CDR3 sequences, around 9.3% of them seen just once. Stated time point: healthy volunteer bleed at 6 weeks. Total RNA came from unfractionated whole blood. The source material was whole blood. Receptor source: a female donor in good health. Some clones in this sample may be carry-over from other donors' samples.

This clonotype was seen a few times. The chain joins TRBV24-1 to TRBJ1-1; D unresolved. V gave up 9 bases and J gave up 4 bases, with 14 bases separating them. CDR1 is KGHDR and CDR2 is SFDVKD in the germline V gene. The CDR3 has 13 amino acids. CDR3 DNA: TGTGCCACCGCCCCCGGAGCCAGCACTGAAGCTTTCTTT. This sequence encodes CATAPGASTEAFF.

The gene calls are TRBV10-3 and TRBJ2-1, with TRBD1 matching 9 bases. Germline CDR1 is ENHRY and CDR2 is SYGVKD. Trimming removed 6 bases from V and 8 bases from J; junction bases left unmatched: 8. There are 14 residues in the CDR3. The CDR3 DNA follows: TGTGCCATCAGCGATTGGGACAGGGCCGATGAGCAGTTCTTC. Its protein is CAISDWDRADEQFF.

The sample holds a few counts of this clonotype. The chain is built from TRBV2 and TRBJ1-2; D gene uncertain. This CDR3 has 13 residues. Germline values: CDR1 SNHLY, CDR2 FYNNEI. Trimming shortened V by 1 base and J by 8 bases, and 11 bases separated the two germline ends. Here the CDR3 DNA reads TGTGCCAGCAGTGAAGAGGCAAGGCCGGGCTACACCTTC. It is translated as CASSEEARPGYTF.

This clonotype appeared a few times. The chain employs TRBV20-1 and TRBJ1-1, with 8 bases lining up with TRBD1. The CDR3 spans 12 residues. Germline V lookup: CDR1 DFQATT, CDR2 SNEGSKA (reference sequence). V trimming: 6 bases; J trimming: 5 bases; junction bases outside the gene matches: 5. The chain's CDR3 is CSAITGGTEAFF. The CDR3, as DNA: TGCAGTGCCATCACAGGGGGTACTGAAGCTTTCTTT.

In the case of this clonotype: This sequence may be a read error, since a much larger clone differs from it by one base. The chain joins TRBV4-2 to TRBJ1-3; D not certain. Germline V lookup: CDR1 LGHNA, CDR2 YNFKEQ. The V and J ends lost 0 bases and 5 bases respectively, with 11 bases between them. CDR3 length equals 15 residues. The CDR3 region has the DNA TGTGCCAGCAGCCAAGATTGGGGTGCTAGAAACACCATATATTTT. Amino acid sequence: CASSQDWGARNTIYF.

In this sample, this clonotype turned up many times. The chain combines TRBV12-3 or TRBV12-4 with TRBJ2-7; no clear D. The CDR3 extends over 14 amino acids. Trimming shortened V by 6 bases and J by 2 bases, and 14 bases separated the two germline ends. The CDR3 is CASSPGPPTYEQYF. CDR3 nucleotides: TGTGCCAGCAGCCCCGGCCCACCTACCTACGAGCAGTACTTC.

Only a few counts were recorded for this clonotype. In nucleotides, the CDR3 is TGTGCCACCAGTGATTTGCGCAGGGGAGGCGATGAGCAGTTCTTC. Translating gives CATSDLRRGGDEQFF. The V gene is TRBV24-1, the J gene TRBJ2-1; D tentatively fits TRBD1 or TRBD2 (6 bases each). CDR1 and CDR2 (germline): KGHDR, SFDVKD. The CDR3 has 15 residues. Between the trimmed V and J ends, which lost 0 bases and 8 bases, there was a span of 13 bases.

The chain links TRBV13 to TRBJ2-3, with TRBD2 matching over 8 bases. CDR3 length: 16 amino acids. Germline CDR1 is PRHDT and CDR2 is FYEKMQ (reference sequence). V was clipped by 4 bases and J by 3 bases; unmatched bases: 9. In DNA form, the CDR3 reads TGTGCCAGCAGCTCAAACGCGGGGGGCGCAACAGATACGCAGTATTTT. Protein product: CASSSNAGGATDTQYF.

This clonotype was detected many times. The chain joins TRBV12-3 or TRBV12-4 to TRBJ1-2; D might be TRBD1 (6 bases). The CDR3 is 15 amino acids. Trimming left V 7 bases short and J 4 bases short, with 19 bases between. Written as DNA, the CDR3 is TGTGCCAGCACCCCCGGGGGGACAAGAAGCTATGGCTACACCTTC. This translates into CASTPGGTRSYGYTF.

This clonotype was counted at least ten times. J is TRBJ1-5 and V is TRBV6-2 or TRBV6-3, with 7 bases fitting TRBD1. V trimming: 6 bases; J trimming: 0 bases; junction bases outside the gene matches: 8. The CDR3 is made up of 16 amino acids. The germline V gene has CDR1 MNHEY and CDR2 SVGEGT. The CDR3 here is CASSPTGPDSNQPQHF. The CDR3 region has the DNA TGTGCCAGCAGCCCGACAGGGCCGGATAGCAATCAGCCCCAGCATTTT.

This sequence joins TRBV2 and TRBJ1-6, with D hard to call. The CDR3 runs 13 residues. With 5 bases removed from V and 6 bases from J, the gap between germline ends came to 8 bases. Germline-derived CDR1 and CDR2 are SNHLY and FYNNEI. In DNA form, the CDR3 reads TGTGCCAGCAGTTGGGCAATTAATTCACCCCTCCACTTT. It specifies CASSWAINSPLHF.

This clonotype was detected many times. CDR3 bases: TGTGCCAGCAGTCTAACCAGGGGGAAGGGCACTGAAGCTTTCTTT. This gives the protein CASSLTRGKGTEAFF. The chain is built from TRBV7-6 and TRBJ1-1; 7 nucleotides align to TRBD1. With 6 bases clipped from V and 4 bases from J, the junction kept 11 bases outside the gene matches. CDR1 is SGHVS, CDR2 FNYEAQ, per germline. The length of the CDR3 is 15 residues.